This T cell receptor beta chain was recorded in a study of CD8+CD57+ T cells in acquired aplastic anemia. The use of genomic DNA as template underpinned the TCR beta VDJ and CDR3 profiling. A single record per CDR3 protein comes from TCRdb applying MiXCR to the reads. The sample lists approximately 380,000 distinct CDR3 sequences, roughly 64% occurring once. The CDR3 totals 17 residues. The trim removed 0 bases at V and 4 bases at J, leaving 7 bases unmatched. Looked up from germline, CDR1 is LNHNV and CDR2 is YYDKDF (reference sequence). This clonotype appeared once. The source of this sequence is a human donor in good health, serving as a control. The chain combines TRBV15 with TRBJ2-3, with 10 positions matching TRBD2. Source material: sorted CD4+, CD8+, or CD8+CD57+ T cells (not recorded which) from PBMCs. Here the CDR3 DNA reads TGTGCCACCAGCAGAGATCTAAGCGGGGGGGGCGCAGATACGCAGTATTTT. Translated, it gives CATSRDLSGGGADTQYF. Variable domain in full (rest from reference TRBV15 and TRBJ2-3): DAMVIQNPRYQVTQFGKPVTLSCSQTLNHNVMYWYQQKSSQAPKLLFHYYDKDFNNEADTPDNFQSRRPNTSFCFLDIRSPGLGDTAMYLCATSRDLSGGGADTQYFGPGTRLTVL.